The 6 T cell receptor beta chains below were found in one sample sequenced in a study of cytomegalovirus exposure and HLA in healthy donors. Primers: 60 Vbeta forward and 13 Jbeta reverse. Assay: immunoSEQ multiplex PCR; the TCRdb copy retains only in-frame clones and omits some. The profile shows 150,000 to 180,000 clones, 80% of them singletons. Material: PBMCs. The receptor set was obtained from a woman in her 40s in good health and CMV-seropositive.

The rearrangement uses TRBV6-5 and TRBJ2-1, with 7 bases identical to TRBD1. Germline CDR1 and CDR2: MNHEY and SVGAGI. CDR3 length: 14 amino acids. With V trimmed by 5 bases and J by 4 bases, 5 bases remained unmatched. The CDR3 DNA sequence: TGTGCCAGCAGTAGGGACAGATTTTACAATGAGCAGTTCTTC. Translation: CASSRDRFYNEQFF.

This clone was recorded a few times. The J gene is TRBJ1-1, the V gene TRBV6-4; the D gene is possibly TRBD1 (6 bases). Germline CDR1 and CDR2: MRHNA and SNTAGT. This CDR3 has 14 residues. The ends were cut back, 6 bases at V and 1 base at J, with 12 bases in the middle. The CDR3 bases are TGTGCCAGCAGAACACAACAGGGGAACACTGAAGCTTTCTTT. This gives the protein CASRTQQGNTEAFF.

The rearrangement joins TRBV6-5 to TRBJ1-6, with a tentative D call TRBD1 (5 bases). Deletions cut 0 bases from V and 6 bases from J, with 9 bases between. CDR3 length: 15 residues. The germline V gene encodes CDR1 MNHEY and CDR2 SVGAGI. The CDR3 nucleotides read TGTGCCAGCAGTTACTCTGGGGGGGGTAATTCACCCCTCCACTTT. This codes for CASSYSGGGNSPLHF.

The chain links TRBV14 to TRBJ2-1; TRBD2 is a possible D gene (5 bases). CDR1 SGHDN and CDR2 FVKESK come from the germline V gene. The CDR3 is 15 residues long. Trimming cost V 6 bases and J 0 bases, with 12 bases left between them. The CDR3 loop reads CASRAGPSSYNEQFF. The CDR3 nucleotides read TGTGCCAGCAGGGCGGGCCCGAGCTCCTACAATGAGCAGTTCTTC. Filled out from reference TRBV14 and TRBJ2-1, the complete variable domain reads EAGVTQFPSHSVIEKGQTVTLRCDPISGHDNLYWYRRVMGKEIKFLLHFVKESKQDESGMPNNRFLAERTGGTYSTLKVQPAELEDSGVYFCASRAGPSSYNEQFFGPGTRLTVL.

The chain has TRBV2 and TRBJ2-1; 14 bases are a match to TRBD2. This CDR3 is built from 15 residues. CDR1 and CDR2 (germline): SNHLY, FYNNEI. J gave up 9 bases and V 6 bases, and 7 bases lay outside the gene matches. CDR3 in amino acids: CASRDRLAGGPEQFF. Here the CDR3 DNA reads TGTGCCAGCAGAGACAGACTAGCGGGAGGGCCTGAGCAGTTCTTC.

This clone has just a few counts. The gene calls are TRBV6-1 and TRBJ1-2; possibly TRBD1 for D (5 bases). V lost 4 bases to trimming and J lost 4 bases, with 10 bases between them. CDR1 and CDR2 from the germline V gene are MNHNS and SASEGT. This CDR3 has 13 residues. CDR3 sequence (DNA): TGTGCCAGCAGTGGCTCACAGGCCTATGGCTACACCTTC. Protein product: CASSGSQAYGYTF.